The source of this T cell receptor (beta chain) is a study of blood T cell repertoires in COVID-19. Background on the study: Some COVID-19 samples were acute and others convalescent; all came from the United States, Italy and Spain. T cells, B-cell-depleted T cells, or PBMCs provided the cDNA or gDNA that served as material.

In the study's own analysis: Scientists estimated how many nucleated cells there were by amplifying reference gene primers. Some clones are missing from TCRdb's copy, which holds only in-frame ones; the method was immunoSEQ multiplex PCR. D and trimming come from the DNA, and the V and J calls and clone size come from that table. The table shows 110,000 to 150,000 clones, with more than 75% occurring only once. Per the germline V gene, CDR1 is SGHKS and CDR2 is YYEKEE (reference sequence). The CDR3 has 13 amino acids. V was cut by 4 bases and J by 4 bases, with 11 bases left in between. Sequencing was done on a sample of peripheral blood. The chain carries TRBV5-5 and TRBJ2-5; D is unresolved. The TCR comes from an elderly woman with acute or convalescent COVID-19. CDR3 amino acids: CASSPSSLETQYF. CDR3 DNA: TGTGCCAGCAGCCCCTCCAGTTTAGAGACCCAGTACTTC.